The rows below give T cell receptor beta chains drawn from one sample of a study of CD8 T cells in ankylosing spondylitis. One entry per CDR3 protein results from TCRdb running MiXCR on the 5' RACE reads. The profile shows approximately 520,000 distinct CDR3 sequences, approximately 5.3% of them singletons. Sequenced input: blood, either unsorted or a sorted T cell fraction (not recorded which). These TCRs come from a male donor with ankylosing spondylitis. The CDR3 runs from the conserved cysteine through the conserved F or W. The D gene is left open where the match is weak. For some rows the clone size is stated as once, few or many, or as a class when expanded; others skip it.

j_call v_call d_call clone_size cdr3_aa cdr3_nt
TRBJ2-6 TRBV7-9 - few CASSHGGSSGANVLTF TGTGCCAGCAGCCACGGGGGTTCTTCTGGGGCCAACGTCCTGACTTTC
TRBJ2-5 TRBV7-7 TRBD1 - CASSRKQGTETQYF TGTGCTAGCAGCCGGAAACAGGGGACGGAGACCCAGTACTTC
TRBJ2-7 TRBV20-1 - many CSALPSTTYEQYF TGCAGTGCCCTTCCCAGTACAACCTACGAGCAGTACTTC
TRBJ2-1 TRBV5-1 - many CASTLLPRGGTNNEQFF TGCGCCAGCACATTACTACCCCGGGGCGGGACAAACAATGAGCAGTTCTTC
TRBJ1-2 TRBV12-3/TRBV12-4 - few CASTLVRGDYTF TGTGCCAGCACCCTAGTCAGGGGTGACTACACCTTC
TRBJ2-7 TRBV6-1 TRBD2 - CASSRAGAPEQYF TGTGCCAGCTCAAGGGCGGGAGCCCCCGAGCAGTACTTC
TRBJ1-2 TRBV9 - - CASSNRDGYGYTF TGTGCCAGCAGCAACCGGGACGGCTATGGCTACACCTTC
TRBJ1-4 TRBV6-1 - - CASILRGRTNEKLFF TGTGCCAGCATCCTTCGGGGGAGAACTAATGAAAAACTGTTTTTT
TRBJ1-4 TRBV5-1 - many CASSIVGGCEKLFF TGCGCCAGCAGCATCGTGGGTGGCTGTGAAAAACTGTTTTTT
TRBJ2-1 TRBV7-2 - few CASSFQGGSSNEQFF TGTGCCAGCAGCTTTCAGGGCGGGTCTTCTAATGAGCAGTTCTTC
TRBJ2-1 TRBV7-6 TRBD2 many CASSQLAGGTNEQFF TGTGCCAGCAGCCAGCTAGCGGGGGGTACAAATGAGCAGTTCTTC
TRBJ1-5 TRBV7-6 - many CASSLRQGWQPQHF TGTGCCAGCAGCTTAAGGCAGGGTTGGCAGCCCCAGCATTTT
TRBJ2-1 TRBV5-1 TRBD2 many CASSSGTSGGYNEQFF TGCGCCAGCAGCTCCGGGACTAGCGGGGGGTACAATGAGCAGTTCTTC
TRBJ2-2 TRBV6-1 - - CASSAFRQNTGELFF TGTGCCAGCAGTGCCTTTAGGCAGAACACCGGGGAGCTGTTTTTT
TRBJ2-2 TRBV6-1 - - CASSETMVYTGELFF TGTGCCAGCAGTGAGACCATGGTGTACACCGGGGAGCTGTTTTTT
TRBJ2-7 TRBV20-1 TRBD2 - CSAAPGLAGGEQYF TGCAGTGCGGCCCCGGGACTAGCGGGAGGGGAGCAGTACTTC
TRBJ2-5 TRBV20-1 - many CSVAPPLGARTYQETQYF TGCAGTGTCGCCCCTCCCCTAGGAGCGCGGACGTACCAAGAGACCCAGTACTTC
TRBJ2-7 TRBV7-9 - many CASSLLWPEGLYEQYF TGTGCCAGCAGCTTACTGTGGCCAGAAGGGCTATACGAGCAGTACTTC
TRBJ1-4 TRBV7-2 - many CASSLDWETTNEKLFF TGTGCCAGCAGCTTAGACTGGGAGACAACTAATGAAAAACTGTTTTTT
TRBJ2-7 TRBV10-3 TRBD1 many CAISEVGTGAFRSSYEQYF TGTGCCATCAGTGAAGTCGGGACAGGGGCCTTTAGGAGCTCCTACGAGCAGTACTTC
TRBJ2-2 TRBV12-3/TRBV12-4 - few CASRYRSGELFF TGTGCCAGCAGATACCGTTCCGGGGAGCTGTTTTTT
TRBJ2-1 TRBV20-1 - - CSARDDSIVRSYNEQFF TGCAGTGCTAGAGATGATTCTATTGTCCGCTCCTACAATGAGCAGTTCTTC
TRBJ1-4 TRBV5-1 - - CASSSIGGEKLFF TGCGCCAGCAGCTCCATTGGAGGTGAAAAACTGTTTTTT
TRBJ2-7 TRBV5-1 - many CASSRQDSYEQYF TGCGCCAGCAGCCGGCAGGACTCCTACGAGCAGTACTTC
TRBJ2-2 TRBV9 - many CASSVGGGVARELFF TGTGCCAGCAGCGTGGGTGGGGGCGTCGCGAGGGAGCTGTTTTTT
TRBJ1-5 TRBV19 TRBD1 many CASQPDRGTQPQHF TGTGCCAGTCAACCAGACAGGGGAACTCAGCCCCAGCATTTT
TRBJ2-1 TRBV20-1 TRBD2 many CSAGGTSGGTYNEQFF TGCAGTGCTGGCGGGACTAGCGGGGGGACCTACAATGAGCAGTTCTTC
TRBJ2-3 TRBV29-1 - many CSVVPSLTDTQYF TGCAGCGTTGTTCCCAGCCTCACAGATACGCAGTATTTT
TRBJ1-2 TRBV18 - few CASSLDAYGYTF TGTGCCAGCTCACTAGACGCCTATGGCTACACCTTC
TRBJ1-2 TRBV6-1 - many CASSDTASRVAIYGYTF TGTGCCAGCAGCGATACAGCTTCCCGGGTAGCGATCTATGGCTACACCTTC
TRBJ1-1 TRBV6-1 - - CASSDHRPYTEAFF TGTGCCAGCAGTGATCACAGGCCGTACACTGAAGCTTTCTTT
TRBJ2-6 TRBV5-1 - many CASGAWRGTDKYSSGANVLTF TGCGCCAGCGGAGCTTGGAGGGGGACGGACAAGTACTCCTCTGGGGCCAACGTCCTGACTTTC
TRBJ2-7 TRBV11-2 - - CASTGYTARRASRSAYEQYF TGTGCCAGCACCGGTTACACCGCACGTCGGGCGTCGCGGAGCGCCTACGAGCAGTACTTC
TRBJ2-7 TRBV29-1 - many CSVQEGPYEQYF TGCAGCGTTCAGGAGGGGCCCTACGAGCAGTACTTC
TRBJ2-5 TRBV11-2 - once CASSFFGKETQYF TGTGCCAGCAGCTTCTTCGGGAAAGAGACCCAGTACTTC
TRBJ1-6 TRBV20-1 TRBD1 many CSARDRDRGDSPLHF TGCAGTGCTAGAGATCGGGACAGGGGGGATTCACCCCTCCACTTT
TRBJ1-5 TRBV5-8 TRBD1 many CASSGDRASNQPQHF TGTGCCAGCAGCGGGGACAGAGCCAGCAATCAGCCCCAGCATTTT
TRBJ1-1 TRBV28 - many CASTRVWGRSLNTEAFF TGTGCCAGCACCCGGGTGTGGGGACGGTCCTTGAACACTGAAGCTTTCTTT
TRBJ2-6 TRBV7-8 - - CASSPRSRSSGANVLTF TGTGCCAGCAGCCCGAGAAGCAGGAGCTCTGGGGCCAACGTCCTGACTTTC
TRBJ1-6 TRBV11-2 TRBD1 many CASRRQGNSPLHF TGTGCCAGCAGACGACAGGGAAATTCACCCCTCCACTTT
TRBJ1-2 TRBV6-6 - many CASSGANYGYTF TGTGCCAGCAGCGGAGCTAACTATGGCTACACCTTC
TRBJ2-2 TRBV3-1 TRBD1 many CASQTGANTGELFF TGTGCCAGCCAAACAGGGGCGAACACCGGGGAGCTGTTTTTT
TRBJ2-7 TRBV12-3/TRBV12-4 - many CASRYSGEQYF TGTGCCAGCAGATACTCGGGCGAGCAGTACTTC
TRBJ1-1 TRBV7-2 - many CASSSHWTNTEAFF TGTGCCAGCAGCTCCCATTGGACGAACACTGAAGCTTTCTTT
TRBJ1-4 TRBV28 - many CASSDSGPGEKLFF TGTGCCAGCAGTGACTCAGGCCCCGGTGAAAAACTGTTTTTT
TRBJ1-5 TRBV19 - - CASSPLFSNQPQHF TGTGCCAGTAGTCCTCTATTTAGCAATCAGCCCCAGCATTTT
TRBJ2-2 TRBV9 TRBD1 - CASSPRGPDTGELFF TGTGCCAGCAGCCCCAGGGGGCCGGACACCGGGGAGCTGTTTTTT
TRBJ2-5 TRBV6-5 TRBD1 many CASSYSTGVTQETQYF TGTGCCAGCAGTTACTCGACAGGGGTGACACAAGAGACCCAGTACTTC
TRBJ2-3 TRBV7-2 TRBD2 - CASRGLAGVRTDTQYF TGTGCCAGCAGAGGTCTAGCGGGAGTAAGGACAGATACGCAGTATTTT
TRBJ1-6 TRBV15 - - CATSRVRLGGSPLHF TGTGCCACCAGCAGAGTTCGTCTTGGGGGTTCACCCCTCCACTTT
TRBJ1-6 TRBV2 - many CASSRGQRNSPLHF TGTGCCAGCAGTAGAGGACAGAGAAATTCACCCCTCCACTTT